This T cell receptor beta chain was identified in a study of T cells in Graves' hyperthyroidism and ophthalmopathy (dated by TCRdb to about 2019). In the study overall: Peripheral blood was collected at initial diagnosis, before any treatment. A discovery cohort of about 100 patients, about 43 with Graves' ophthalmopathy and 55 to 65 with stable Graves' hyperthyroidism, was used to find distinguishing TCR V-J signatures. Prospective prediction of ophthalmopathy was tested in an independent validation cohort consisting of roughly 20 hyperthyroidism patients and 17 patients who later progressed to ophthalmopathy. The approximately 90 discovery patients were divided at random into training and test sets in a 7:3 ratio. The study also compared thyroid tissue and blood T-cell repertoires from several Graves' hyperthyroidism patients. Once sampling was done, hyperthyroidism patients were given methimazole at a starting dose of 30 mg daily, whereas ophthalmopathy patients were given high-dose intravenous methylprednisolone. According to the paper, TCR Vbeta CDR3 sequencing was carried out on 135 peripheral blood samples, which came from 40 to 45 ophthalmopathy, under 85 hyperthyroidism and some 17 progressor patients.

Spanning cysteine to phenylalanine, the CDR3 consists of 14 amino acids. Left in the record is the CDR3 DNA by itself, 42 bases read in frame from the first base. Per the germline V gene, SGHRS is the CDR1 and YFSETQ is the CDR2. TCR beta CDR3 regions were amplified from RNA transcripts. The TCR CDR3 was subjected to a first round of RT-PCR using the HTBI primer set and the Qiagen OneStep RT-PCR kit. Libraries were constructed in a second round of multiplex PCR, after which size selection and purification were carried out. Paired-end sequencing of the libraries was performed with 100 bp reads on an Illumina HiSeq2000. The published analysis was carried out like this. SOAPnuke was used to process the raw data, throwing out any read that contained adapters or uncalled bases, had a mean Phred below 15, or lacked an exact constant-primer or identifier match. High-quality paired reads were merged using COPE v1.2.5, and each unique nucleotide sequence was defined as a clonotype. MiTCR v1.1 was used to align the clonotypes against IMGT TRBV, TRBD and TRBJ reference segments. Analysis was restricted to V-J combinations with a frequency above 0.0001, which covered roughly 99% of repertoires. The TCS score was defined as the ratio of F50 (clonal expansion) to E x V (chaos), calculated using BLOSUM62-based TCRdist between CDR3 peptides within each V-J. Welch's t-statistics and random forest reduced 500 to 550 V-J features to 10 to 15, which were used in a naive Bayes classifier (R e1071). TCRdb itself trimmed the public reads at Q25 with fastp, ran MiXCR and retained productive beta chains. One record per CDR3 amino acid sequence lists the most common genes and DNA. The V and J calls here are based on TCRdb, not the publication. The sample table shows about 770,000 distinct CDR3 sequences, and 18% are seen once. Of the sample, over 15% falls within the top ten clones.

This clonotype was counted at least ten times. Its specific antigen is unknown. Sequence at one end of the junction differs from germline and may be a read error. Hyperthyroidism patients were newly diagnosed, had a disease duration of under 2 months, and were aged 18 to 65 years. Patients with uncontrolled infections, other autoimmune diseases, pregnancy or lactation were excluded. Diagnoses were established on the basis of clinical symptoms, serum thyroxine and TRAb, thyroid ultrasound, and orbital computed tomography. Blood from progressor patients was collected at the time of first diagnosis with hyperthyroidism, before any ophthalmopathy symptoms had appeared. PBMCs were separated from under 11 ml of fresh peripheral blood using Ficoll-Paque density gradient centrifugation. Progressor patients were defined as those initially diagnosed with Graves' hyperthyroidism in whom ophthalmopathy developed during follow-up. Total RNA was extracted with Trizol reagent, and quality was checked on an Agilent 2100 Bioanalyzer.

Results the study describes overall, beyond this receptor: A model built on a 13 V-J signature distinguished ophthalmopathy from stable hyperthyroidism, reaching 85% to 90% sensitivity and about 81% specificity in cross-validation and 80%/75% in testing. Most expanded thyroid clonotypes (frequency above 0.001) were also detected in blood, suggesting blood repertoires may reflect thyroid immune responses. In validation, the model predicted progression to ophthalmopathy with approximately 70% sensitivity and 72.22% specificity, a median of 6.5 months before onset. Sample size was not statistically predetermined, and blinding of investigators to group allocation was not performed.

Material: blood. Recombination connected TRBV5-1 to TRBJ2-2, with no confidently assigned D gene. This TCR derives from a woman aged 45-65 years with Graves' hyperthyroidism that later progressed to Graves' ophthalmopathy. The DNA sequence is given as TGTGCCAGCAGCTTAGGGCAGAACACCGGGGAGCTGTTTTTT. This is translated as CASSLGQNTGELFF.